Each of the 20 T cell receptor beta chains below was sequenced from the same sample in a study of blood T cell repertoires in COVID-19. Sequencing used immunoSEQ multiplex PCR; TCRdb keeps in-frame clones, though not all of them. The sample lists about 200,000 clones, 89% seen once, with 4.8% in the top ten. Material: peripheral blood. Every receptor here comes from a woman in her 40s with acute or convalescent COVID-19.

V gene TRBV4-1 combines with J gene TRBJ2-1; a possible D gene is TRBD1 (6 bases). V dropped 0 bases and J dropped 7 bases, with 13 bases sitting between them. The CDR3 is 15 amino acids. Germline V gene sequence: CDR1 MGHRA, CDR2 YSYEKL. The CDR3 bases are TGCGCCAGCAGCCAAGATCACAGGGCACTGAATGAGCAGTTCTTC. It yields the protein CASSQDHRALNEQFF.

V is TRBV5-1 and J is TRBJ2-1, with D unclear. Germline CDR1 is SGHRS and CDR2 is YFSETQ. Trimming stripped 5 bases from V and 4 bases from J, with 13 bases between. CDR3 size: 14 residues. DNA for the CDR3: TGCGCCAGCAGGAGATCCTACAGATACAATGAGCAGTTCTTC. Protein: CASRRSYRYNEQFF.

Here the CDR3 DNA reads TGTGCCAGCAGCATAAGGGGCCACGAGCAGTACGTC. It encodes CASSIRGHEQYV. The chain combines TRBV13 with TRBJ2-7, with D maybe TRBD1 (5 bases). The germline V gene encodes CDR1 PRHDT and CDR2 FYEKMQ (reference sequence). The CDR3 extends over 12 amino acids. Trimming removed 5 bases at V and 5 bases at J, with 10 bases between.

The chain uses TRBV4-2 and TRBJ2-7; 13 bases are a match to TRBD2. Trimming took 4 bases from V and 7 from J; bases not matched to a gene: 7. The CDR3 loop spans 15 amino acids. Germline V gene lookup returns CDR1 LGHNA and CDR2 YNFKEQ. CDR3 protein: CASSPGLAGEEEQYV. CDR3 coding DNA: TGTGCCAGCAGCCCCGGACTAGCGGGGGAGGAGGAGCAGTACGTC.

The chain is built from TRBV5-1 and TRBJ1-1; D is possibly TRBD1 (6 bases). The CDR3 covers 16 residues. V lost 5 bases and J lost 7, with 24 bases in between. The germline gives CDR1 SGHRS, CDR2 YFSETQ. The CDR3 here is CASSRGSPVRTDEAFF. CDR3 sequence (DNA): TGCGCCAGCAGTAGGGGGTCTCCGGTACGGACTGATGAAGCTTTCTTT.

The CDR3 here is CASSLSVNTGELFF. CDR3 in DNA: TGTGCCAGCAGCTTAAGCGTTAATACCGGGGAGCTGTTTTTT. The chain combines TRBV7-3 with TRBJ2-2, with unresolved D. The V end was cut by 1 base, the J end by 5 bases, with 8 bases between. This CDR3 is built from 14 residues. Germline CDR1 and CDR2: SGHTA and FQGTGA.

V is TRBV20-1 and J is TRBJ1-1; D is unresolved. V lost 3 bases and J 0 bases, leaving 11 bases between the germline ends. The length of the CDR3 is 14 residues. CDR1 and CDR2 (germline): DFQATT, SNEGSKA (reference sequence). CDR3: CSASAAEMNTEAFF. The CDR3, as DNA: TGCAGTGCTAGTGCTGCGGAAATGAACACTGAAGCTTTCTTT.

The chain combines TRBV12-2 with TRBJ2-7; TRBD2 is the table's D call, not checked against the DNA. TRBV12-2 is tagged as a pseudogene. This CDR3 comprises 16 residues. CDR3 coding DNA: TGTGCAAGTCGCTTAAGACTAGCGGGGGACTATTACGAGCAGTACGTC. Its translation: CASRLRLAGDYYEQYV.

V usage is TRBV6-1 and J usage is TRBJ1-4; D perhaps matches TRBD1 (6 bases). The CDR3 has 19 amino acids. V was pared by 0 bases and J by 0 bases, with 17 bases between. Germline V gene lookup returns CDR1 MNHNS and CDR2 SASEGT. CDR3 nucleotide sequence: TGTGCCAGCAGTGAAGCGAACAGGGAATCCCTCTCAACTAATGAAAAACTGTTTTTT. Its translation is CASSEANRESLSTNEKLFF.

The J gene is TRBJ1-2, the V gene TRBV5-1, with a possible D match to TRBD1 (5 bases). The V gene lost 0 bases and the J gene lost 8 bases, with 14 bases spanning the gap. CDR3 length: 14 residues. Germline V gene lookup returns CDR1 SGHRS and CDR2 YFSETQ. The CDR3 protein is CASSLGSGMGGYTF. CDR3 sequence (DNA): TGCGCCAGCAGCTTGGGGTCAGGGATGGGCGGCTACACCTTC.

This chain connects TRBV12-3 or TRBV12-4 to TRBJ1-5; unclear D gene. The CDR3 is made up of 13 amino acids. V dropped 7 bases and J dropped 5 bases, with 12 bases sitting between them. For the CDR3, the DNA is TGTGCCAGCATGAGAGGGCTAGATCAGCCCCAGCATTTT. Translated, it gives CASMRGLDQPQHF.

The chain uses TRBV7-9 and TRBJ2-1, with 7 bases identical to TRBD2. Germline V gene lookup returns CDR1 SEHNR and CDR2 FQNEAQ (reference sequence). The ends lost 5 bases at V and 9 bases at J; junction bases unmatched: 13. The CDR3 covers 15 residues. CDR3 residues: CASSTTSVPLGEQFF. The CDR3 DNA is TGTGCCAGCAGCACAACTAGCGTCCCCCTGGGTGAGCAGTTCTTC.

J is TRBJ1-5 and V is TRBV6-5; 7 bases align to TRBD1. The ends lost 8 bases at V and 6 bases at J; junction bases unmatched: 1. Germline CDR1 reads MNHEY; CDR2 reads SVGAGI. The CDR3 spans 11 residues. The CDR3 coding sequence is TGTGCCAGCCGGACAGGTCAGCCCCAGCATTTT. It is translated as CASRTGQPQHF.

The J gene is TRBJ2-3, the V gene TRBV5-1; TRBD1 aligns across 8 bases. Trimming at V came to 4 bases and at J to 3 bases, leaving 4 bases not matched to a gene. Looked up from germline, CDR1 is SGHRS and CDR2 is YFSETQ. This CDR3 region has 14 residues. The CDR3 spells CASSVGQGTDTQYF. CDR3 bases: TGCGCCAGCAGCGTAGGACAGGGAACAGATACGCAGTATTTT.

This chain connects TRBV25-1 to TRBJ1-1; maybe TRBD1 (5 bases). With 5 bases removed from V and 0 bases from J, the gap between germline ends came to 13 bases. This CDR3 spans 15 amino acids. The germline V gene encodes CDR1 MGHDK and CDR2 SYGVNS. This CDR3 is CASSTRGGVNTEAFF. As DNA, the CDR3 is TGTGCCAGCAGTACCCGGGGAGGGGTGAACACTGAAGCTTTCTTT.

This clone was observed a single time. V gene TRBV7-2 combines with J gene TRBJ2-5, with 7 bases identical to TRBD2. Trimming cost V 5 bases and J 2 bases; bases outside gene matches: 14. Germline V gene data show CDR1 as SGHTA and CDR2 as FQGNSA. This CDR3 contains 17 residues. This CDR3 is CASSPPRERGTQETQYF. The CDR3 region has the DNA TGTGCCAGCAGCCCGCCAAGGGAGCGGGGTACTCAAGAGACCCAGTACTTC.

This chain uses TRBV14 with TRBJ2-1; 10 bases map to TRBD2. J was trimmed by 4 bases and V by 3 bases; bases with no gene match: 3. There are 15 residues in the CDR3. Germline values: CDR1 SGHDN, CDR2 FVKESK. CDR3 DNA sequence: TGTGCCAGCAGCCAGGTAGCGGGGGGATACAATGAGCAGTTCTTC. Encoded protein: CASSQVAGGYNEQFF.

This chain uses TRBV30 with TRBJ2-1; TRBD2 might be the D (5 bases). CDR3 length equals 14 residues. CDR1 and CDR2 from the germline V gene are GTSNPN and SVGIG (reference sequence). Between the trimmed V and J ends, which lost 6 bases and 8 bases, there was a span of 20 bases. The CDR3 coding sequence is TGTGCCTGCAAAACCGGACTCCGGGTCGATGAGCAGTTCTTC. Translation: CACKTGLRVDEQFF.

The J gene is TRBJ1-1, the V gene TRBV30; D perhaps matches TRBD1 (5 bases). V lost 0 bases to trimming and J lost 5 bases, with 13 bases between them. The CDR3 is 14 amino acids. Germline CDR1 is GTSNPN and CDR2 is SVGIG (reference sequence). The CDR3 reads CAWSVTGGGTEAFF. The CDR3 region has the DNA TGTGCCTGGAGTGTTACCGGGGGGGGGACTGAAGCTTTCTTT.

The chain employs TRBV7-8 and TRBJ1-1; D perhaps matches TRBD1 (5 bases). The germline V gene encodes CDR1 SGHVS and CDR2 FQNEAQ. This CDR3 is built from 14 residues. V was pared by 5 bases and J by 3 bases, with 13 bases between. This CDR3 is CASSPGRGDTEAFF. DNA for the CDR3: TGTGCCAGCAGCCCGGGGAGGGGTGACACTGAAGCTTTCTTT.